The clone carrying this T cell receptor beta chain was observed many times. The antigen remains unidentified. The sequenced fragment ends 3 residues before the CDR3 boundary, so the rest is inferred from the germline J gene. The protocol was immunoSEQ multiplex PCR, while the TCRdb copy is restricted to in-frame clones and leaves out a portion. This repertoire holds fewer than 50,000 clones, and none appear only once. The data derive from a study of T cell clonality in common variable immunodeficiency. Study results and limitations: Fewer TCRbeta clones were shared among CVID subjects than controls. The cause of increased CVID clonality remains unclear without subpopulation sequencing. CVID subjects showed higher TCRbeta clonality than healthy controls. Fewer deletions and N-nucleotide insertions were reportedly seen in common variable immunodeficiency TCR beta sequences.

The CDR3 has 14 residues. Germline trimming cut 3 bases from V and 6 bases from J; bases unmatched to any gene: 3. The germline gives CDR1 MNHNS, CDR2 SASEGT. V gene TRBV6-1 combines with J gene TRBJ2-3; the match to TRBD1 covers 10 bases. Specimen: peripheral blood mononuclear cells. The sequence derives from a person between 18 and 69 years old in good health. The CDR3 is CASSEGQGPDTQYF. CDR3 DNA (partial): TGTGCCAGCAGTGAGGGACAGGGGCCGGATACG.